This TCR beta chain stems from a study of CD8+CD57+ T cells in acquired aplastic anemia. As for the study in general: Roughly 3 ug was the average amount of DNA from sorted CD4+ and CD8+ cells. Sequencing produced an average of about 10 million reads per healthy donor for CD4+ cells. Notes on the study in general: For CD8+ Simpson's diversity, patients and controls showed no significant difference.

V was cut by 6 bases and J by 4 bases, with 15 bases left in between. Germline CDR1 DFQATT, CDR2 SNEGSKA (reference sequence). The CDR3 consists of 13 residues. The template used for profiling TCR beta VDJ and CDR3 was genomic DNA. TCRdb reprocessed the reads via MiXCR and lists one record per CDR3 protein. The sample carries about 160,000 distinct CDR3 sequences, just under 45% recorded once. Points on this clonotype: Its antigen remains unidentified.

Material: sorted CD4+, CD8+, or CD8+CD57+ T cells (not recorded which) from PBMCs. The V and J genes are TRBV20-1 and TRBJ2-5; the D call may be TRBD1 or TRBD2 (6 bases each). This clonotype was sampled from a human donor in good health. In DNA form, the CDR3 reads TGCAGTGCCGAGGGGGGCCCGGGAGAGACCCAGTACTTC. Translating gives CSAEGGPGETQYF.